One sample yielded the 18 T cell receptor beta chains listed below, sequenced in a study of T cells in Graves' hyperthyroidism and ophthalmopathy. The investigators amplified TCR beta CDR3 regions from RNA transcripts. First-round RT-PCR with HTBI primers amplified the TCR CDR3 region. One entry per CDR3 protein results from TCRdb running MiXCR on the multiplex PCR reads. There are roughly 710,000 distinct CDR3 sequences in the sample; approximately 36% occur only once, and around 30% lies in the top ten. Sample: blood. These TCRs come from a woman aged 40 to 49 with Graves' hyperthyroidism.

This chain uses TRBV6-1 with TRBJ2-2; tentatively, D is TRBD2 (5 bases). The germline gives CDR1 MNHNS, CDR2 SASEGT. V was shortened by 3 bases and J by 4 bases, with 12 bases between the two germline ends. This CDR3 is built from 15 residues. As DNA, the CDR3 is TGTGCCAGCAGTGATAGGGAGCTCGGCACCGGGGAGCTGTTTTTT. Its protein product is CASSDRELGTGELFF.

The V call is TRBV5-4, the J call TRBJ2-2, with 10 bases fitting TRBD2. V lost 4 bases and J lost 6; bases outside the gene matches: 12. The CDR3 runs to 17 residues. Germline V gene lookup returns CDR1 SGHNT and CDR2 YYREEE (reference sequence). The CDR3 DNA sequence: TGTGCCAGCAGCCAAGATTTCAGCGGGGGGGCCCCCGGGGAGCTGTTTTTT. Amino acids: CASSQDFSGGAPGELFF.

This clonotype has a handful of counts. This rearrangement joins TRBV27 to TRBJ1-5; no clear D gene. Germline lookup yields CDR1 MNHEY and CDR2 SMNVEV (reference sequence). This CDR3 has 13 amino acids. The V and J ends lost 5 bases and 5 bases respectively, with 10 bases between them. The CDR3 DNA reads TGTGCCAGCAGTACGGACTTATATCAGCCCCAGCATTTT. It is translated as CASSTDLYQPQHF.

In this sample, this clonotype turned up many times. The chain employs TRBV12-3 or TRBV12-4 and TRBJ1-1; a possible D gene is TRBD1 (5 bases). V was clipped by 2 bases and J by 3 bases, with 13 bases between them. CDR3 length: 15 amino acids. For the CDR3, the DNA is TGTGCCAGCAGTTTACAAGGCATGGGACACACTGAAGCTTTCTTT. The encoded protein is CASSLQGMGHTEAFF.

This clonotype was seen repeatedly, ten times or more. This chain links TRBV19 with TRBJ1-1; D remains ambiguous. Germline values: CDR1 LNHDA, CDR2 SQIVND (reference sequence). The length of the CDR3 is 14 residues. Trimming left V 5 bases short and J 1 base short, with 11 bases between. In DNA form, the CDR3 reads TGTGCCAGTAGTTATAGGTCAGGGAACACTGAAGCTTTCTTT. It codes for CASSYRSGNTEAFF. Looking up the rest from reference TRBV19 and TRBJ1-1 gives the full variable domain: DGGITQSPKYLFRKEGQNVTLSCEQNLNHDAMYWYRQDPGQGLRLIYYSQIVNDFQKGDIAEGYSVSREKKESFPLTVTSAQKNPTAFYLCASSYRSGNTEAFFGQGTRLTVV.

This clonotype was seen many times. The rearrangement links TRBV20-1 to TRBJ1-1; D uncertain. From germline, CDR1 is DFQATT and CDR2 SNEGSKA (reference sequence). The ends were cut back, 1 base at V and 10 bases at J, with 7 bases in the middle. The CDR3 covers 10 residues. The CDR3 DNA reads as TGCAGTGCTAGAGTAACCGGAGCTTTCTTT. It encodes CSARVTGAFF.

This chain connects TRBV12-3 or TRBV12-4 to TRBJ2-7; no definite D call. This CDR3 comprises 14 residues. Trimming removed 3 bases at V and 7 bases at J, with 16 bases between. The CDR3 DNA follows: TGTGCCAGCAGTTTTATCTCTCCGAAGGATGAGCAGTACTTC. Residues: CASSFISPKDEQYF.

This chain connects TRBV30 to TRBJ1-5, with D tentatively TRBD1 (5 bases). Germline CDR1 and CDR2: GTSNPN and SVGIG (reference sequence). Trimming cost V 0 bases and J 7 bases, with 13 bases left between them. CDR3 length: 14 amino acids. CDR3 nucleotides: TGTGCCTGGAGTGTAGGAGGGGTCGGGCAGCCCCAGCATTTT. Its translation: CAWSVGGVGQPQHF.

The chain combines TRBV25-1 with TRBJ2-5, with D possibly matching TRBD2 (5 bases). This CDR3 spans 15 amino acids. The V end lost 1 base, the J end lost 1 base, and 10 bases lay between the germline ends. The germline CDR1 and CDR2 sequences are MGHDK and SYGVNS. The CDR3 DNA reads TGTGCCAGCAGTGAATTTGGTGGGAGCCAAGAGACCCAGTACTTC. Its protein product is CASSEFGGSQETQYF.

The chain employs TRBV7-2 and TRBJ2-7; tentative D call: TRBD1 (5 bases). The CDR3 covers 15 residues. Trimming took 0 bases from V and 4 from J, leaving 13 bases between them. Germline CDR1 is SGHTA and CDR2 is FQGNSA. CDR3 in amino acids: CASSLAWGSGYEQYF. The CDR3 DNA sequence: TGTGCCAGCAGCTTAGCCTGGGGCTCCGGTTACGAGCAGTACTTC.

With regard to this clonotype: Just one base apart from a much larger clone, this may be a read error. The J gene is TRBJ2-7, the V gene TRBV28, with unresolved D. The CDR3 spans 11 residues. Germline loops: CDR1 MDHEN, CDR2 SYDVKM. The CDR3 nucleotides read TGTGCCAGCAGCTCTGGGAACGAGCGGTACTTC. Its protein product is CASSSGNERYF.

This rearrangement joins TRBV4-3 to TRBJ1-1; D is possibly TRBD1 (6 bases). The ends were cut back, 5 bases at V and 1 base at J, with 20 bases in the middle. CDR3 length equals 17 residues. Germline values: CDR1 LGHNA, CDR2 YSLEER. For the CDR3, the DNA is TGCGCCAGCAGCGAGTGGGGGACACTGGACTCGAACACTGAAGCTTTCTTT. Protein: CASSEWGTLDSNTEAFF.

Only a few counts were recorded for this clonotype. The genes are TRBV12-3 or TRBV12-4 and TRBJ1-1; 8 nucleotides agree with TRBD1. The ends lost 5 bases at V and 11 bases at J; junction bases unmatched: 13. The CDR3 loop spans 14 amino acids. CDR3 bases: TGTGCCAGCAGTCTTGTCCCGGGACAGGATGAGGCTTTCTTT. Translating gives CASSLVPGQDEAFF.

J is TRBJ2-7 and V is TRBV24-1; D is undetermined. The CDR3 contains 13 residues. CDR1 is KGHDR, CDR2 SFDVKD, per germline. Trimming removed 1 base from V and 6 bases from J, with 9 bases in between. The CDR3 protein is CATSDFLDGEQYF. DNA for the CDR3: TGTGCCACCAGTGATTTTTTGGATGGCGAGCAGTACTTC.

This chain uses TRBV7-2 with TRBJ2-7; 7 nucleotides line up with TRBD1. Trimming removed 5 bases from V and 3 bases from J; junction bases left unmatched: 7. This CDR3 region has 14 residues. From germline, CDR1 is SGHTA and CDR2 FQGNSA. CDR3 loop: CASSGGQSYYEQYF. CDR3 coding DNA: TGTGCCAGCAGCGGGGGACAGAGTTACTACGAGCAGTACTTC.

The rearrangement uses TRBV10-3 and TRBJ1-5; 10 bases match TRBD1. Germline loops: CDR1 ENHRY, CDR2 SYGVKD. CDR3 length: 17 residues. V shed 2 bases and J 5 bases; nucleotides not matched to a gene: 9. CDR3 in amino acids: CAISEKVDRGFDQPQHF. The DNA for the CDR3 is TGTGCCATCAGTGAGAAAGTGGACAGGGGGTTCGATCAGCCCCAGCATTTT.

This chain connects TRBV14 to TRBJ1-4, with D unclear. This CDR3 contains 15 residues. Trimming took off 1 base at V and 1 base at J, with 7 bases between the two ends. The germline CDR1 and CDR2 sequences are SGHDN and FVKESK. CDR3 coding DNA: TGTGCCAGCAGCCAAGGCCCGAAAACTAATGAAAAACTGTTTTTT. Encoded protein: CASSQGPKTNEKLFF.

This clonotype was counted at least ten times. The V call is TRBV12-3 or TRBV12-4, the J call TRBJ1-5, with 9 positions matching TRBD1. This CDR3 spans 14 amino acids. V lost 3 bases to trimming and J lost 5 bases; unmatched junction nucleotides: 2. The CDR3: CASSFDRGDQPQHF. In nucleotides, the CDR3 is TGTGCCAGCAGTTTCGACAGGGGGGATCAGCCCCAGCATTTT.